A selection of T cell receptor beta chains follows, all from one sample in a study of cytomegalovirus exposure and HLA in healthy donors. Sequencing used immunoSEQ multiplex PCR; TCRdb keeps in-frame clones, though not all of them. The sample data list about 160,000 clones. Specimen: PBMCs. Receptors originate from a man in his thirties or forties in good health and CMV-seronegative. The CDR3 runs from the conserved cysteine through the conserved F or W. Fields, in order: D gene, J gene, CDR3 length, V gene, CDR3 protein, CDR3 DNA. A D gene is named only where the DNA matches it firmly.

D gene: -; J gene: TRBJ1-2; CDR3 length: 11; V gene: TRBV19; CDR3 protein: CASSTGFGYTF; CDR3 DNA: TGTGCCAGTAGTACAGGGTTTGGCTACACCTTC
D gene: -; J gene: TRBJ2-2; CDR3 length: 14; V gene: TRBV11-2; CDR3 protein: CASSREFNTGELFF; CDR3 DNA: TGTGCCAGCAGTAGGGAGTTCAACACCGGGGAGCTGTTTTTT
D gene: -; J gene: TRBJ2-3; CDR3 length: 15; V gene: TRBV5-4; CDR3 protein: CASSLAGTSTDTQYF; CDR3 DNA: TGTGCCAGCAGCTTGGCGGGGACTAGCACAGATACGCAGTATTTT
D gene: TRBD1; J gene: TRBJ1-1; CDR3 length: 15; V gene: TRBV27; CDR3 protein: CASSPRDRVRTEAFF; CDR3 DNA: TGTGCCAGCAGTCCCCGGGACAGGGTTAGGACTGAAGCTTTCTTT
D gene: -; J gene: TRBJ2-2; CDR3 length: 15; V gene: TRBV5-1; CDR3 protein: CASSLNSANTGELFF; CDR3 DNA: TGCGCCAGCAGCTTAAACAGTGCGAACACCGGGGAGCTGTTTTTT
D gene: TRBD2; J gene: TRBJ2-7; CDR3 length: 15; V gene: TRBV12-5; CDR3 protein: CASGLTSVSSYEQYF; CDR3 DNA: TGTGCTAGTGGTCTAACTAGCGTGAGCTCCTACGAGCAGTACTTC
D gene: -; J gene: TRBJ2-7; CDR3 length: 14; V gene: TRBV4-1; CDR3 protein: CASSQVGRRYEQYF; CDR3 DNA: TGCGCCAGCAGCCAAGTCGGGAGAAGGTATGAGCAGTACTTC
D gene: -; J gene: TRBJ2-1; CDR3 length: 16; V gene: TRBV7-3; CDR3 protein: CASSLTRRGPYNEQFF; CDR3 DNA: TGTGCCAGCAGCTTAACGAGGCGGGGGCCCTACAATGAGCAGTTCTTC
D gene: -; J gene: TRBJ2-1; CDR3 length: 12; V gene: TRBV6-1; CDR3 protein: CASSGELSEQFF; CDR3 DNA: TGTGCCAGCAGTGGGGAGCTGAGTGAGCAGTTCTTC
D gene: -; J gene: TRBJ2-5; CDR3 length: 12; V gene: TRBV29-1; CDR3 protein: CSVATGYETQYF; CDR3 DNA: TGCAGCGTCGCCACAGGATACGAGACCCAGTACTTC
D gene: -; J gene: TRBJ2-4; CDR3 length: 13; V gene: TRBV7-6; CDR3 protein: CASSSDGVSIQYF; CDR3 DNA: TGTGCCAGCAGCTCCGACGGGGTGAGCATTCAGTACTTC
D gene: -; J gene: TRBJ2-2; CDR3 length: 12; V gene: TRBV7-3; CDR3 protein: CASGLFTGELFF; CDR3 DNA: TGTGCCAGCGGACTGTTTACCGGGGAGCTGTTTTTT
D gene: -; J gene: TRBJ2-2; CDR3 length: 13; V gene: TRBV7-9; CDR3 protein: CASSQTGAGELFF; CDR3 DNA: TGTGCCAGCAGCCAGACGGGGGCCGGGGAGCTGTTTTTT
D gene: TRBD1; J gene: TRBJ1-2; CDR3 length: 15; V gene: TRBV10-1; CDR3 protein: CASSASGQGGYGYTF; CDR3 DNA: TGCGCCAGCAGTGCCTCGGGACAGGGCGGCTATGGCTACACCTTC
D gene: -; J gene: TRBJ1-2; CDR3 length: 14; V gene: TRBV28; CDR3 protein: CASSQTGAGGGYTF; CDR3 DNA: TGTGCCAGCTCCCAGACAGGCGCTGGCGGAGGCTACACCTTC
D gene: TRBD2; J gene: TRBJ2-2; CDR3 length: 16; V gene: TRBV10-1; CDR3 protein: CASSGLAGGPAGELFF; CDR3 DNA: TGCGCCAGCAGTGGACTAGCGGGAGGGCCCGCCGGGGAGCTGTTTTTT
D gene: -; J gene: TRBJ1-4; CDR3 length: 13; V gene: TRBV28; CDR3 protein: CASSLGGNEKLFF; CDR3 DNA: TGTGCCAGCAGTTTAGGAGGGAATGAAAAACTGTTTTTT
D gene: TRBD1; J gene: TRBJ2-3; CDR3 length: 15; V gene: TRBV6-6; CDR3 protein: CASTDRGRSTDTQYF; CDR3 DNA: TGTGCCAGCACCGACAGGGGGCGAAGCACAGATACGCAGTATTTT
D gene: TRBD2; J gene: TRBJ2-7; CDR3 length: 14; V gene: TRBV10-2; CDR3 protein: CASSEGLAGVEQYF; CDR3 DNA: TGCGCCAGCAGTGAGGGACTAGCGGGAGTCGAGCAGTACTTC
D gene: TRBD2; J gene: TRBJ2-7; CDR3 length: 15; V gene: TRBV11-2; CDR3 protein: CASSDSPREGLEQYF; CDR3 DNA: TGTGCCAGCAGCGATAGCCCCAGGGAGGGCCTCGAGCAGTACTTC
D gene: TRBD1; J gene: TRBJ2-5; CDR3 length: 16; V gene: TRBV7-9; CDR3 protein: CASSLGQGPTQETQYF; CDR3 DNA: TGTGCCAGCAGCTTAGGACAGGGGCCAACCCAAGAGACCCAGTACTTC
D gene: TRBD2; J gene: TRBJ2-1; CDR3 length: 15; V gene: TRBV4-1; CDR3 protein: CASSPTSGGNNEQFF; CDR3 DNA: TGCGCCAGCAGCCCGACTAGCGGAGGAAACAATGAGCAGTTCTTC
D gene: TRBD2; J gene: TRBJ2-3; CDR3 length: 18; V gene: TRBV5-1; CDR3 protein: CASSLRGTSGSFVDTQYF; CDR3 DNA: TGCGCCAGCAGCTTGAGAGGGACTAGCGGGAGCTTTGTGGATACGCAGTATTTT
D gene: -; J gene: TRBJ1-2; CDR3 length: 15; V gene: TRBV27; CDR3 protein: CASSQVGGRIYGYTF; CDR3 DNA: TGTGCCAGCAGTCAAGTAGGCGGCAGAATTTATGGCTACACCTTC
D gene: -; J gene: TRBJ1-4; CDR3 length: 14; V gene: TRBV28; CDR3 protein: CASSIRWGGGDLFF; CDR3 DNA: TGTGCCAGCAGTATAAGGTGGGGAGGGGGGGACCTGTTTTTT